The 30 T cell receptor beta chains reported below all come from one sample, sequenced in a study of CD8+CD57+ T cells in acquired aplastic anemia (dated by TCRdb to 2016 to 2018). Sequencing was carried out with an Illumina HiSeq 2000. Genomic DNA served as template for TCR beta VDJ combination and CDR3 sequence profiling. The public reads were reprocessed in TCRdb via fastp at Q25 and MiXCR, keeping in-frame beta chains. Rows are combined by CDR3 protein, so each entry shows the most common genes and DNA. The sample data list fewer than 85,000 distinct CDR3 sequences, and approximately 70% of these were observed just once. The leading ten clones occupy approximately 80% of the sample. Patients chosen for sequencing had shown expansion of CD8+CD57+ cells by flow cytometry. The sequenced sample was sorted CD4+, CD8+, or CD8+CD57+ T cells (not recorded which) from PBMCs. The receptors were gathered from a human donor with aplastic anemia.

The chain combines TRBV29-1 with TRBJ1-2; TRBD1 is a possible D gene (5 bases). V dropped 4 bases and J dropped 6 bases, with 18 bases sitting between them. CDR1 and CDR2 (germline): SQVTM, ANQGSEA. CDR3 length: 14 residues. In DNA form, the CDR3 reads TGCAGCGTTGTCATCCTACCGGGGGATAATGGCTACACCTTC. This codes for CSVVILPGDNGYTF. The full variable domain, with the rest looked up from reference TRBV29-1 and TRBJ1-2, is SAVISQKPSRDICQRGTSLTIQCQVDSQVTMMFWYRQQPGQSLTLIATANQGSEATYESGFVIDKFPISRPNLTFSTLTVSNMSPEDSSIYLCSVVILPGDNGYTFGSGTRLTVV.

This clonotype was detected many times. The genes are TRBV9 and TRBJ2-1; no clear D gene. Germline CDR1 is SGDLS and CDR2 is YYNGEE. Trimming took off 0 bases at V and 6 bases at J, with 10 bases between the two ends. The CDR3 is made up of 14 amino acids. Here the CDR3 DNA reads TGTGCCAGCAGCGTAGTTGGTGACGGCAATGAGCAGTTCTTC. Its protein is CASSVVGDGNEQFF.

This clonotype was recorded at least ten times. The V call is TRBV10-3, the J call TRBJ2-1, with 9 bases lining up with TRBD2. The V and J ends lost 10 bases and 8 bases, in that order; junction bases with no gene match: 15. Germline lookup yields CDR1 ENHRY and CDR2 SYGVKD. The length of the CDR3 is 15 residues. Here the CDR3 DNA reads TGTGCCACCGCCTCGGGGCGGGAGGGCCCCGATGAGCAGTTCTTC. Translating gives CATASGREGPDEQFF.

With respect to this clonotype: Sequence at one end of the junction differs from germline and may be a read error. The rearrangement uses TRBV5-4 and TRBJ2-7, with unresolved D. Germline loops: CDR1 SGHNT, CDR2 YYREEE (reference sequence). The CDR3 runs 14 residues. The CDR3 sequence: CASSRPRLSYKQYF. The CDR3, as DNA: TGTGCCAGCAGCCGACCTCGGTTGTCCTACAAGCAGTACTTC.

As to this clonotype: Since a much larger clone is just one base distant, this may be a read error. The chain combines TRBV11-2 with TRBJ2-3, with 9 bases aligning to TRBD2. The CDR3 covers 16 residues. CDR1 and CDR2 (germline): SGHAT, FQNNGV. The CDR3 loop reads CAGSLDSGGPGDTQYF. CDR3 coding DNA: TGTGCCGGCAGCTTAGACAGCGGGGGGCCAGGAGATACGCAGTATTTT.

The V gene is TRBV2, the J gene TRBJ1-1, with D uncertain. This CDR3 has 15 amino acids. Deletions cut 4 bases from V and 3 bases from J, with 15 bases between. CDR1 and CDR2 from the germline V gene are SNHLY and FYNNEI. CDR3 residues: CASSGIGGGYTEAFF. In DNA, the CDR3 is TGTGCCAGCAGTGGAATTGGTGGAGGGTACACTGAAGCTTTCTTT. The full variable domain, in which reference TRBV2 and TRBJ1-1 provide the parts outside the CDR3, is EPEVTQTPSHQVTQMGQEVILRCVPISNHLYFYWYRQILGQKVEFLVSFYNNEISEKSEIFDDQFSVERPDGSNFTLKIRSTKLEDSAMYFCASSGIGGGYTEAFFGQGTRLTVV.

The chain joins TRBV20-1 to TRBJ1-4; unclear D gene. Trimming shortened V by 2 bases and J by 8 bases, and 15 bases separated the two germline ends. The germline CDR1 and CDR2 sequences are DFQATT and SNEGSKA (reference sequence). The CDR3 contains 14 residues. As DNA, the CDR3 is TGCAGTGCTAGAAGTCACATGGTTGTAGAAAAACTGTTTTTT. Translation gives CSARSHMVVEKLFF.

The chain links TRBV29-1 to TRBJ2-2; D gene unclear. The CDR3 runs to 11 residues. With 7 bases removed from V and 6 bases from J, the gap between germline ends came to 9 bases. Germline CDR1 SQVTM, CDR2 ANQGSEA. The CDR3: CSANSAGELFF. In DNA, the CDR3 is TGCAGCGCCAACTCAGCCGGGGAGCTGTTTTTT.

This clonotype has only a few counts. The chain employs TRBV11-2 and TRBJ2-7; TRBD1 or TRBD2 may be the D gene (5 bases each). CDR3 size: 14 residues. Trimming took off 1 base at V and 0 bases at J, with 7 bases between the two ends. Per germline, CDR1 SGHAT and CDR2 FQNNGV. The CDR3 spells CASSLVGGSYEQYF. The CDR3 DNA sequence: TGTGCCAGCAGCTTAGTTGGGGGCTCCTACGAGCAGTACTTC.

Comment on this clonotype: A read error is likely, as this CDR3 ends without the conserved phenylalanine or tryptophan. This chain links TRBV15 with TRBJ2-5, with D perhaps matching TRBD1 (6 bases). CDR3 length: 16 residues. Germline V gives CDR1 LNHNV, CDR2 YYDKDF (reference sequence). The CDR3 sequence is CATSKGTWTEQETQYL. The CDR3 nucleotides read TGTGCAACCAGCAAGGGCACATGGACAGAGCAAGAGACCCAGTACTTA.

The V gene is TRBV5-1, the J gene TRBJ2-7; 9 bases line up with TRBD2. J gave up 0 bases and V 5 bases, and 3 bases lay outside the gene matches. Germline V CDR1 and CDR2: SGHRS, YFSETQ. The CDR3 length is 14 residues. DNA for the CDR3: TGCGCCAGCAGGGGCGGGAGGGACTCCTACGAGCAGTACTTC. This gives the protein CASRGGRDSYEQYF. The entire variable domain, with the rest obtained from reference TRBV5-1 and TRBJ2-7, is as follows: KAGVTQTPRYLIKTRGQQVTLSCSPISGHRSVSWYQQTPGQGLQFLFEYFSETQRNKGNFPGRFSGRQFSNSRSEMNVSTLELGDSALYLCASRGGRDSYEQYFGPGTRLTVT.

This clonotype appeared a few times. The chain uses TRBV20-1 and TRBJ1-2, with a weak D call TRBD1 (6 bases). Trimming removed 0 bases at V and 4 bases at J, with 9 bases between. The length of the CDR3 is 13 residues. CDR1 and CDR2 from the germline V gene are DFQATT and SNEGSKA (reference sequence). The CDR3 DNA sequence: TGCAGTGCTAGAGAGGGGGCCGCCTATGGCTACACCTTC. This translates into CSAREGAAYGYTF.

The V and J genes are TRBV4-1 and TRBJ2-1; D gene uncertain. CDR1 and CDR2 from the germline V gene are MGHRA and YSYEKL. Trimming took off 4 bases at V and 6 bases at J, with 7 bases between the two ends. The CDR3 has 12 amino acids. The CDR3 nucleotides are TGCGCCAGCAGCCCCAGGTCCAATGAGCAGTTCTTC. It specifies CASSPRSNEQFF.

CDR3 sequence reads: CSARDRGGPLEQYF. CDR3 coding DNA: TGCAGTGCTAGAGATCGGGGGGGACCCCTCGAGCAGTACTTC. V gene TRBV20-1 combines with J gene TRBJ2-7; 8 nucleotides agree with TRBD2. Trimming cost V 0 bases and J 6 bases; bases outside gene matches: 7. Germline CDR1 DFQATT, CDR2 SNEGSKA (reference sequence). This CDR3 is 14 amino acids long.

This clonotype was seen at least ten times. The rearrangement uses TRBV12-5 and TRBJ2-2; D call uncertain. This CDR3 has 15 residues. The germline V and J ends were trimmed by 0 bases and 4 bases, with 9 bases remaining between them. Germline CDR1 is LGHNT and CDR2 is FRNRAP. The CDR3 coding sequence is TGTGCTAGTGGTTTGGTACAAAGCGTCACCGGGGAGCTGTTTTTT. Protein sequence: CASGLVQSVTGELFF.

As for this clonotype: A junction end diverges from the germline sequence, so it may reflect a read error. This chain connects TRBV6-4 to TRBJ2-2, with no clear D. This CDR3 is 13 amino acids long. Germline-derived CDR1 and CDR2 are MRHNA and SNTAGT. The DNA of the CDR3 is TGTGCCAGCAGTGACCGAAACACCGGTGAGCTGTTTTTT. This translates into CASSDRNTGELFF.

The chain recombines TRBV7-8 with TRBJ2-7, with 7 nucleotides matching TRBD2. V lost 5 bases to trimming and J lost 3 bases; unmatched junction nucleotides: 7. CDR3 length: 14 residues. Germline CDR1 reads SGHVS; CDR2 reads FQNEAQ. In nucleotides, the CDR3 is TGTGCCAGCAGCCTGGGTCCGGGGGGCTACGAGCAGTACTTC. This codes for CASSLGPGGYEQYF.

The V and J genes are TRBV4-1 and TRBJ1-4; D unclear. CDR1 is MGHRA, CDR2 YSYEKL, per germline. This CDR3 has 13 residues. Trimming took off 0 bases at V and 7 bases at J, with 6 bases between the two ends. The CDR3 spells CASSQERREKLFF. The CDR3 DNA reads TGCGCCAGCAGCCAAGAAAGGCGTGAAAAACTGTTTTTT.

This clonotype has more than one count but fewer than ten. The chain joins TRBV2 to TRBJ1-5; D is unresolved. Trimming cost V 3 bases and J 6 bases, with 12 bases left between them. Per the germline V gene, CDR1 is SNHLY and CDR2 is FYNNEI. The length of the CDR3 is 14 residues. The CDR3 bases are TGTGCCAGCAGTGAGGATAGGTACGGTCAGCCCCAGCATTTT. The encoded protein is CASSEDRYGQPQHF. Looking up the rest from reference TRBV2 and TRBJ1-5 gives the full variable domain: EPEVTQTPSHQVTQMGQEVILRCVPISNHLYFYWYRQILGQKVEFLVSFYNNEISEKSEIFDDQFSVERPDGSNFTLKIRSTKLEDSAMYFCASSEDRYGQPQHFGDGTRLSIL.

The chain couples TRBV18 to TRBJ1-2; a weak D match, TRBD1 (6 bases). Trimming shortened V by 2 bases and J by 2 bases, and 9 bases separated the two germline ends. The CDR3 has 14 residues. The germline gives CDR1 KGHSH, CDR2 LQKENI. CDR3 sequence (DNA): TGTGCCAGCTCACCAAGCAGGGGAAACTATGGCTACACCTTC. This codes for CASSPSRGNYGYTF.

The J gene is TRBJ2-7, the V gene TRBV7-9, with D unclear. Germline CDR1 is SEHNR and CDR2 is FQNEAQ (reference sequence). V lost 5 bases and J lost 2, with 10 bases in between. The CDR3 sequence is 13 residues long. The chain's CDR3 is CASSATPTYEQYF. The DNA for the CDR3 is TGTGCCAGCAGCGCTACACCAACCTACGAGCAGTACTTC. The variable domain in full, completed from reference TRBV7-9 and TRBJ2-7, reads DTGVSQNPRHKITKRGQNVTFRCDPISEHNRLYWYRQTLGQGPEFLTYFQNEAQLEKSRLLSDRFSAERPKGSFSTLEIQRTEQGDSAMYLCASSATPTYEQYFGPGTRLTVT.

This chain's CDR3 is CAISGGTGRNYEQYF. The CDR3 nucleotides are TGTGCCATCAGTGGAGGGACAGGAAGAAACTACGAGCAGTACTTC. The genes are TRBV10-3 and TRBJ2-7; 8 bases fit TRBD1. The junction had 8 bases not matched to a gene; V was cut back by 4 bases and J by 3 bases. The CDR3 extends over 15 amino acids. Germline V gene data show CDR1 as ENHRY and CDR2 as SYGVKD.

The gene calls are TRBV24-1 and TRBJ1-5; D is perhaps TRBD1 (5 bases). The CDR3 covers 16 residues. V lost 3 bases and J 4 bases, leaving 15 bases between the germline ends. The germline gives CDR1 KGHDR, CDR2 SFDVKD. The CDR3 nucleotides read TGTGCCACCAGTGATATTGATTCGAGGGGAAATCAGCCCCAGCATTTT. Amino acids: CATSDIDSRGNQPQHF.

This clonotype has a handful of counts. In nucleotides, the CDR3 is TGTGCCAGCAGCCCACAAACTGGAGGGTTCTATGGCTACACCTTC. Translating it yields CASSPQTGGFYGYTF. The chain couples TRBV2 to TRBJ1-2; no clear D. Germline V gene sequence: CDR1 SNHLY, CDR2 FYNNEI. V lost 6 bases to trimming and J lost 4 bases, with 18 bases between them. The CDR3 totals 15 residues.

The chain recombines TRBV20-1 with TRBJ1-2, with D possibly matching TRBD1 (6 bases). The CDR3 length is 15 residues. V was cut by 0 bases and J by 0 bases, with 11 bases left in between. Germline V lookup: CDR1 DFQATT, CDR2 SNEGSKA (reference sequence). Written as DNA, the CDR3 is TGCAGTGCTAGAGATTACGCAGGGGCTAACTATGGCTACACCTTC. Translated, it gives CSARDYAGANYGYTF.

This chain joins TRBV2 and TRBJ2-2; TRBD2 agrees at 10 bases. J lost 3 bases, V lost 4 bases, and 2 bases had no gene match. CDR3 length equals 15 residues. CDR1 and CDR2 from the germline V gene are SNHLY and FYNNEI. The CDR3 region is CASSGTSGYTGELFF. Written as DNA, the CDR3 is TGTGCCAGCAGTGGGACTAGCGGTTACACCGGGGAGCTGTTTTTT. Using reference TRBV2 and TRBJ2-2 for the parts outside the CDR3, the full variable domain is EPEVTQTPSHQVTQMGQEVILRCVPISNHLYFYWYRQILGQKVEFLVSFYNNEISEKSEIFDDQFSVERPDGSNFTLKIRSTKLEDSAMYFCASSGTSGYTGELFFGEGSRLTVL.

With respect to this clonotype: With a much larger clone just one base away, this may be a read error. The chain recombines TRBV14 with TRBJ2-3; 7 bases are shared with TRBD2. The CDR3 consists of 18 residues. Losses at the gene ends were 4 bases for V and 7 bases for J; bases not matched to a gene: 20. The germline gives CDR1 SGHDN, CDR2 FVKESK. As DNA, the CDR3 is TGTGCCAGCAGCCCCCTCACTAGCGAGAGGGGATCATACTATACGCAGTATTTT. Translated, it gives CASSPLTSERGSYYTQYF.

The J gene is TRBJ1-2, the V gene TRBV12-3 or TRBV12-4; D gene uncertain. The CDR3 length is 13 residues. V lost 5 bases, J lost 7 bases, and 14 bases lay in between. The CDR3 spells CASSPGVFLGYTF. The CDR3 DNA follows: TGTGCCAGCAGTCCCGGAGTTTTCCTTGGCTACACCTTC.

The sample holds one count of this clonotype. J is TRBJ2-1 and V is TRBV20-1, with unresolved D. CDR1 and CDR2 (germline): DFQATT, SNEGSKA (reference sequence). The CDR3 runs 12 residues. V lost 3 bases, J lost 5 bases, and 8 bases lay in between. The CDR3 DNA follows: TGCAGTGCTAGGTTGGGCCACAATGAGCAGTTCTTC. Its translation: CSARLGHNEQFF.

The V call is TRBV11-1, the J call TRBJ2-3, with TRBD2 matching 9 bases. The CDR3 has 16 amino acids. Trimming removed 3 bases from V and 2 bases from J; junction bases left unmatched: 6. In germline, CDR1 is SGHAT, CDR2 FQDESV (reference sequence). This CDR3 is CASSFLAGGDTDTQYF. CDR3 DNA: TGTGCCAGCAGCTTTTTGGCGGGAGGGGACACAGATACGCAGTATTTT.